The 10 T cell receptor beta chains listed next were all sequenced from one sample in a study of CD8 T cells in ankylosing spondylitis. TCRdb independently ran MiXCR on the 5' RACE reads; one entry per CDR3 protein. The data hold a few hundred thousand distinct CDR3 sequences, with 20% observed a single time. Sequencing was performed on blood, either unsorted or a sorted T cell fraction (not recorded which). All receptors derive from a male donor with ankylosing spondylitis or in good health (not recorded which).

This clonotype came up a few times. The chain couples TRBV20-1 to TRBJ2-1; TRBD1 matches at 12 bases. The CDR3 spans 15 residues. In germline, CDR1 is DFQATT, CDR2 SNEGSKA (reference sequence). V shed 2 bases and J 7 bases; nucleotides not matched to a gene: 6. This CDR3 reads CSARPGTGGGNEQFF. CDR3 DNA: TGCAGTGCTAGACCTGGGACAGGGGGCGGGAATGAGCAGTTCTTC.

V is TRBV7-2 and J is TRBJ2-3; TRBD1 is a possible D gene (6 bases). The germline gives CDR1 SGHTA, CDR2 FQGNSA. CDR3 length: 15 residues. Trimming removed 5 bases at V and 2 bases at J, with 14 bases between. The CDR3 DNA follows: TGTGCCAGCAGCCGAGACAGGTTCTCCACAGATACGCAGTATTTT. Amino acid sequence: CASSRDRFSTDTQYF.

This clonotype was detected many times. V is TRBV24-1 and J is TRBJ2-4; 11 bases agree with TRBD1. From germline, CDR1 is KGHDR and CDR2 SFDVKD. The length of the CDR3 is 16 residues. The V gene end was trimmed by 4 bases and the J gene end by 0 bases; junction bases not matched to a gene: 1. The CDR3 DNA reads TGTGCCACCAGTGAGGGACAGGGGGAAGCCAAAAACATTCAGTACTTC. Its protein product is CATSEGQGEAKNIQYF.

The chain joins TRBV12-3 or TRBV12-4 to TRBJ1-4; TRBD1 is a possible D gene (6 bases). This CDR3 is built from 13 residues. Trimming stripped 4 bases from V and 4 bases from J, with 7 bases between. CDR3 sequence (DNA): TGTGCCAGCAGTTGGGACATTAATGAAAAACTGTTTTTT. This codes for CASSWDINEKLFF.

The chain employs TRBV12-3 or TRBV12-4 and TRBJ2-4; 10 bases are shared with TRBD2. The length of the CDR3 is 14 residues. V dropped 6 bases and J dropped 9; count of bases not matched to a gene: 8. The CDR3 DNA reads TGTGCCAGCAGCCTAACTAGCGGGAATGTCATTCAGTACTTC. Residues: CASSLTSGNVIQYF.

The chain couples TRBV24-1 to TRBJ2-3; D remains ambiguous. Trimming left V 1 base short and J 4 bases short, with 2 bases between. The germline V gene has CDR1 KGHDR and CDR2 SFDVKD. The length of the CDR3 is 12 residues. CDR3 region: CATSDFPDTQYF. The CDR3 DNA reads as TGTGCCACCAGTGATTTCCCAGATACGCAGTATTTT.

There are a few counts of this clonotype. V is TRBV18 and J is TRBJ2-3; TRBD2 matches at 11 bases. CDR1 is KGHSH and CDR2 is LQKENI in the germline V gene. This CDR3 is 17 amino acids long. V lost 4 bases and J lost 0; bases outside the gene matches: 6. CDR3: CASSQLGTSGSTDTQYF. The CDR3 coding sequence is TGTGCCAGCTCACAACTAGGGACTAGCGGAAGCACAGATACGCAGTATTTT.

This clonotype appeared a few times. This chain links TRBV14 with TRBJ2-2, with 9 bases matching TRBD1. Trimming removed 2 bases from V and 6 bases from J; junction bases left unmatched: 4. Germline V gene lookup returns CDR1 SGHDN and CDR2 FVKESK. The CDR3 covers 15 residues. The CDR3 sequence: CASSQPGQGAGELFF. CDR3 bases: TGTGCCAGCAGCCAACCGGGACAGGGAGCCGGGGAGCTGTTTTTT.

This chain joins TRBV3-1 and TRBJ2-1, with 9 nucleotides matching TRBD2. In germline, CDR1 is LGHDT, CDR2 YNNKEL (reference sequence). This CDR3 comprises 16 residues. With V trimmed by 0 bases and J by 6 bases, 6 bases remained unmatched. This CDR3 reads CASSQERLAGTNEQFF. CDR3 DNA sequence: TGTGCCAGCAGCCAAGAAAGGCTAGCGGGGACCAATGAGCAGTTCTTC.

This clonotype was observed many times. The chain is built from TRBV28 and TRBJ1-2; D is perhaps TRBD1 (5 bases). Trimming removed 5 bases at V and 0 bases at J, with 13 bases between. CDR3 length: 15 amino acids. Germline V gene data show CDR1 as MDHEN and CDR2 as SYDVKM. The CDR3 DNA follows: TGTGCCAGCAGTCCCTCTCGACAGTCTAACTATGGCTACACCTTC. It translates to CASSPSRQSNYGYTF.